The clone carrying this T cell receptor beta chain is categorized as large (0.1 to 1%). What it recognizes is unknown. This entry is derived from a study of T cell repertoires in aging, cancer and after chemotherapy. Study-level background: About 8.8 million TCR reads made up the full dataset.

CDR3 size: 14 residues. Per the germline V gene, CDR1 is LGHNA and CDR2 is YSLEER. Trimming took 0 bases from V and 1 from J, leaving 6 bases between them. Multiplex touch-down PCR with TRB-A/B primers amplified rearranged V-D-J TRB sequences. Each CDR3 protein gets one entry after TCRdb re-called the multiplex PCR reads with MiXCR. There are around 2,400 distinct CDR3 sequences in the sample; about a quarter occur only once, and approximately 4.7% lies in the top ten. The template was genomic DNA from peripheral blood, not RNA. Study-wide points: Healthy donors lost TCR diversity with age mainly through richness, cancer patients through richness and evenness.

Sequencing was carried out using blood. This receptor was taken from a human donor in good health. The chain combines TRBV4-3 with TRBJ1-2; no definite D call. The CDR3: CASSQDYSNYGYTF. For the CDR3, the DNA is TGCGCCAGCAGCCAAGACTACAGTAACTATGGCTACACCTTC.